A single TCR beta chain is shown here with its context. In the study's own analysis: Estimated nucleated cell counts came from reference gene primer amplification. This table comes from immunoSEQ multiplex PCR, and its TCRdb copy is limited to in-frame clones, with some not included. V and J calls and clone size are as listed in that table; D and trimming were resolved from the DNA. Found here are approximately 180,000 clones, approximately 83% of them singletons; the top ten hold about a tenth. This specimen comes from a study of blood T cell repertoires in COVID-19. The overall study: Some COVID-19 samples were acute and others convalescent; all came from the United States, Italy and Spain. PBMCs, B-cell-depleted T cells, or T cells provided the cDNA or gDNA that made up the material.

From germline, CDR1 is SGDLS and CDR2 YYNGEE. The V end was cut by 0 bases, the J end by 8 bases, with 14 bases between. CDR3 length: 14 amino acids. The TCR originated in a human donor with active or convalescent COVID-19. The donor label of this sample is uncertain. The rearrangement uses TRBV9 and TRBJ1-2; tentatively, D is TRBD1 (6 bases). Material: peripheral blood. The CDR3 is CASSVGGGRGGYTF. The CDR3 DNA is TGTGCCAGCAGCGTAGGAGGGGGAAGGGGCGGCTACACCTTC. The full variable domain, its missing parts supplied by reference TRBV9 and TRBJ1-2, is DSGVTQTPKHLITATGQRVTLRCSPRSGDLSVYWYQQSLDQGLQFLIQYYNGEERAKGNILERFSAQQFPDLHSELNLSSLELGDSALYFCASSVGGGRGGYTFGSGTRLTVV.